This T cell receptor beta chain was recorded in a study of T cell repertoires in cytomegalovirus infection. TCRdb reprocessed the reads with MiXCR, giving one entry per CDR3 protein. The data show 750,000 to 900,000 distinct CDR3 sequences, with about 27% seen just once and around 13% held by the top ten. Points on this clonotype: Its antigen remains unidentified.

The CDR3 is made up of 17 amino acids. Germline-derived CDR1 and CDR2 are MNHEY and SVGAGI. Trimming cost V 2 bases and J 0 bases; bases outside gene matches: 7. Whole-study findings and limits: The response measured ex vivo was dominated by TCR beta clonotypes (HLA-C-restricted and CMV-specific).

This sequence was found in a human donor in good health (CMV status not recorded). Some clones in this sample may be carry-over from other donors' samples. Sample: cultured CD8+ T cells from PBMCs, taken from culture after CMV antigen stimulation. This chain joins TRBV6-5 and TRBJ2-7; 10 nucleotides align to TRBD2. As DNA, the CDR3 is TGTGCCAGCAGTTACGTAGCGGGGGGATCCAGCTCCTACGAGCAGTACTTC. Translating gives CASSYVAGGSSSYEQYF.